This entry describes one T cell receptor beta chain. As yet, its antigen is unknown. The CDR3 has 15 amino acids. V was clipped by 6 bases and J by 0 bases, with 14 bases between them. Germline loops: CDR1 SEHNR, CDR2 FQNEAQ (reference sequence). As every portion of the isolated RNA was reverse transcribed, the sequencing read expressed TCRB transcripts. Roughly 3.5 million reads per sample on average were obtained from naive, central memory and regulatory T cell samples. The repertoire was sequenced with immunoSEQ multiplex PCR; TCRdb's copy has only in-frame clones and lacks some. The sample includes around 650,000 clones, approximately 13% seen only once; the top ten take around 0.12%. This sample was included in a study of beta chain features in type 1 diabetes. Study-level information: Patient and healthy donor groups were alike in age, gender and cell yields. Whole-study findings and limits: Shortening that was moderate but significant affected the TCRB CDR3s of Type 1 diabetes patients in all four CD4+ subsets.

CD4+ naive, central memory, regulatory and stem cell-like memory subsets were isolated by sorting on CD45RO/CCR7/CD25/CD127/CD95/CD27. Purity above 98% was achieved in all sorted populations. The origin of this receptor is a man under 40 with type 1 diabetes. This chain uses TRBV7-9 with TRBJ1-2; perhaps TRBD1 as D (6 bases). Sequencing used naive CD4+ T cells from blood. Here the CDR3 reads CASRPGGGANYGYTF. CDR3 DNA sequence: TGTGCCAGCAGACCCGGCGGGGGCGCTAACTATGGCTACACCTTC.